Given below is one TCR beta chain in context. Time point denoted: newly diagnosed, previously untreated cHL patient sample. Purification of CD4+ T cells from thawed PBMCs was performed via magnetic negative selection. Trimming removed 6 bases at V and 6 bases at J, with 8 bases between. The CDR3 loop spans 11 amino acids. The germline V gene has CDR1 ENHRY and CDR2 SYGVKD. The sample belongs to a study of PD-1 blockade in classical Hodgkin lymphoma. TCRdb keeps only in-frame clones here, not all; method: immunoSEQ multiplex PCR. The table records about 32,000 clones, roughly nine tenths of them present only once.

Sequenced input: CD4+ T cells from blood. This sequence originates from a human donor with classical Hodgkin lymphoma. The rearrangement uses TRBV10-3 and TRBJ1-2; D not certain. In nucleotides, the CDR3 is TGTGCCATCAGCCTTGGGGATGGCTACACCTTC. Its protein product is CAISLGDGYTF.